This record concerns one TCR beta chain sequence. Profiling relied on immunoSEQ multiplex PCR, and the TCRdb table lists in-frame clones only, not all of them. Here the sample spans 95,000 to 150,000 clones, 70% to 90% being singletons. Per germline, CDR1 MNHEY and CDR2 SVGEGT. J gave up 2 bases and V 5 bases, and 8 bases lay outside the gene matches. This CDR3 spans 15 amino acids. The data were taken from a study of blood T cell repertoires in COVID-19. The TCR originated in a man aged 35 to 55 with acute or convalescent COVID-19. The chain uses TRBV6-2 or TRBV6-3 and TRBJ2-7, with 8 bases aligning to TRBD1. The sequencing input was peripheral blood. DNA of the CDR3: TGTGCCAGCAGTCAACCGCCGGGACAGGCCTACGAGCAGTACTTC. Translation: CASSQPPGQAYEQYF.